This T cell receptor beta chain was identified in a study of T-cell reconstitution after alpha-beta-depleted transplantation in children. This clonotype showed up just a few times. Its matching antigen is unknown. Findings and limits, study-wide: As was reported, about two months after transplant, alpha-beta T cells came from several hundred expanded graft clones. T-cell counts and diversity at one year post-transplant came mainly from newly produced T cells.

V dropped 5 bases and J dropped 7; count of bases not matched to a gene: 14. Germline V gene data show CDR1 as DFQATT and CDR2 as SNEGSKA (reference sequence). This CDR3 comprises 16 residues. During its preparation, the TCRbeta library received unique molecular identifiers. MiXCR, run by TCRdb on the PCR reads, gives a single entry per CDR3 protein. The data show approximately 630,000 distinct CDR3 sequences, roughly 14% seen once. Sequencing was performed on PBMCs, taken before TCRalphabeta/CD19-depleted stem cell transplant. This TCR was recovered from a girl aged 2 to 10 with congenital amegakaryocytic thrombocytopenia, due to receive a stem cell transplant. This chain uses TRBV20-1 with TRBJ1-6, with TRBD1 identical over 7 bases. In nucleotides, the CDR3 is TGCAGTGCTCTCACTCGATCGACAGGGCACAATTCACCCCTCCACTTT. Residues: CSALTRSTGHNSPLHF.